This entry lists 18 T cell receptor beta chains sequenced from one sample in a study of blood T cell repertoires in COVID-19. TCRdb's copy holds only in-frame clones and misses some; the assay was immunoSEQ multiplex PCR. The sample records about 200,000 clones, approximately 89% being singletons. Sequencing was performed on PBMCs or T cells enriched from blood (not recorded which). These receptor sequences come from a woman in her twenties or thirties with acute COVID-19.

DNA of the CDR3: TGTGCCAGCAGTTTCTGGCTTTCCTACAATGAGCAGTTCTTC. As protein: CASSFWLSYNEQFF. This sequence joins TRBV27 and TRBJ2-1; D is ambiguous. CDR1 and CDR2 from the germline V gene are MNHEY and SMNVEV (reference sequence). This CDR3 is built from 14 residues. Between the trimmed V and J ends, which lost 3 bases and 1 base, there was a span of 7 bases.

The rearrangement joins TRBV10-3 to TRBJ1-5; D is unresolved. The germline gives CDR1 ENHRY, CDR2 SYGVKD. The CDR3 spans 15 residues. The V end was cut by 0 bases, the J end by 6 bases, with 12 bases between. CDR3 bases: TGTGCCATCAGTGAGTCGAACGGGTTGGGTCAGCCCCAGCATTTT. Translating it yields CAISESNGLGQPQHF.

The chain carries TRBV5-1 and TRBJ2-2, with 8 positions matching TRBD1. This CDR3 has 16 residues. CDR1 is SGHRS, CDR2 YFSETQ, per germline. J gave up 7 bases and V 0 bases, and 8 bases lay outside the gene matches. CDR3 loop: CASSLVQGAVGGELFF. In DNA, the CDR3 is TGCGCCAGCAGCTTGGTCCAGGGGGCAGTCGGCGGGGAGCTGTTTTTT.

The CDR3 sequence is CASSGLLSGRSTDTQYF. The CDR3 DNA is TGTGCCAGCAGTGGACTATTAAGCGGGAGGAGCACAGATACGCAGTATTTT. This chain joins TRBV6-1 and TRBJ2-3; 9 nucleotides match TRBD2. Germline lookup yields CDR1 MNHNS and CDR2 SASEGT. The V and J ends lost 4 bases and 0 bases, in that order; junction bases with no gene match: 8. This CDR3 has 17 amino acids.

The chain couples TRBV28 to TRBJ1-4, with TRBD1 matching over 7 bases. Germline CDR1 is MDHEN and CDR2 is SYDVKM. J lost 0 bases, V lost 5 bases, and 9 bases had no gene match. CDR3 length equals 17 residues. The CDR3 reads CASSTDRDAATNEKLFF. The CDR3 nucleotides read TGTGCCAGCAGTACCGACAGGGACGCTGCAACTAATGAAAAACTGTTTTTT.

This rearrangement joins TRBV28 to TRBJ1-2; 7 bases agree with TRBD1. CDR3 length: 15 amino acids. V dropped 8 bases and J dropped 4; count of bases not matched to a gene: 13. Germline assignment: CDR1 MDHEN and CDR2 SYDVKM. This CDR3 reads CASFFAEGAAYGYTF. Written as DNA, the CDR3 is TGTGCCAGCTTCTTCGCCGAGGGGGCGGCCTATGGCTACACCTTC.

This chain joins TRBV19 and TRBJ2-1; 8 bases are shared with TRBD1. The length of the CDR3 is 15 residues. Trimming cost V 2 bases and J 8 bases; bases outside gene matches: 8. Germline-derived CDR1 and CDR2 are LNHDA and SQIVND (reference sequence). DNA of the CDR3: TGTGCCAGTAGTATAACCGGACAGGGATCGGATGAGCAGTTCTTC. Translating it yields CASSITGQGSDEQFF.

The rearrangement joins TRBV5-1 to TRBJ2-5, with a possible D match to TRBD1 (6 bases). With 3 bases removed from V and 3 bases from J, the gap between germline ends came to 9 bases. This CDR3 has 13 residues. In germline, CDR1 is SGHRS, CDR2 YFSETQ. DNA for the CDR3: TGCGCCAGCAGCTCTTACAGGGAAGAGACCCAGTACTTC. It codes for CASSSYREETQYF.

V usage is TRBV19 and J usage is TRBJ1-5, with 7 bases fitting TRBD1. V was clipped by 3 bases and J by 1 base; unmatched bases: 6. CDR1 LNHDA and CDR2 SQIVND come from the germline V gene (reference sequence). This CDR3 contains 16 residues. CDR3 sequence reads: CASSMEDRPSNQPQHF. The DNA for the CDR3 is TGTGCCAGTAGTATGGAGGACAGGCCAAGCAATCAGCCCCAGCATTTT.

The gene calls are TRBV11-2 and TRBJ1-2; tentatively, D is TRBD1 (6 bases). The ends were cut back, 5 bases at V and 7 bases at J, with 14 bases in the middle. Per the germline V gene, CDR1 is SGHAT and CDR2 is FQNNGV. The CDR3 totals 13 residues. The CDR3 nucleotides are TGTGCCAGCAGCACAGGGTTAGGCGGTGGCTACACCTTC. Its protein product is CASSTGLGGGYTF. Full variable domain (rest looked up from reference TRBV11-2 and TRBJ1-2): EAGVAQSPRYKIIEKRQSVAFWCNPISGHATLYWYQQILGQGPKLLIQFQNNGVVDDSQLPKDRFSAERLKGVDSTLKIQPAKLEDSAVYLCASSTGLGGGYTFGSGTRLTVV.

This sequence joins TRBV19 and TRBJ2-5; TRBD1 is a possible D gene (6 bases). The CDR3 consists of 15 residues. Trimming shortened V by 4 bases and J by 5 bases, and 17 bases separated the two germline ends. Germline values: CDR1 LNHDA, CDR2 SQIVND (reference sequence). DNA for the CDR3: TGTGCCAGTAGTACCATCGGACAGATTGAGGAGACCCAGTACTTC. Protein sequence: CASSTIGQIEETQYF. The full variable domain, completed using reference TRBV19 and TRBJ2-5, is DGGITQSPKYLFRKEGQNVTLSCEQNLNHDAMYWYRQDPGQGLRLIYYSQIVNDFQKGDIAEGYSVSREKKESFPLTVTSAQKNPTAFYLCASSTIGQIEETQYFGPGTRLLVL.

This clone was recorded a few times. V and J are TRBV14 and TRBJ2-5; 9 bases agree with TRBD2. Germline V gives CDR1 SGHDN, CDR2 FVKESK. After removal of 4 bases from V and 5 bases from J, the junction contained 8 bases not matched to a gene. The CDR3 has 15 amino acids. The CDR3 nucleotides are TGTGCCAGCAGCCTCAATAGCGGGGGTTTGGAGACCCAGTACTTC. It is translated as CASSLNSGGLETQYF.

This clone was detected only once. The gene calls are TRBV24-1 and TRBJ1-4; D remains ambiguous. The V end lost 9 bases, the J end lost 7 bases, and 23 bases lay between the germline ends. This CDR3 comprises 16 residues. The germline CDR1 and CDR2 sequences are KGHDR and SFDVKD. CDR3 coding DNA: TGTGCCACCGAGCAAGGCAGGATGAGGACTGGTGAAAAACTGTTTTTT. It yields the protein CATEQGRMRTGEKLFF.

The chain carries TRBV28 and TRBJ1-5; D perhaps matches TRBD1 (6 bases). V lost 10 bases to trimming and J lost 1 base, with 17 bases between them. The CDR3 has 15 amino acids. Germline values: CDR1 MDHEN, CDR2 SYDVKM. The CDR3 region is CAILPRGDSNQPQHF. The CDR3 DNA follows: TGTGCCATCCTACCCAGGGGCGACAGCAATCAGCCCCAGCATTTT.

This clone was recorded once. The genes are TRBV11-2 and TRBJ1-2; TRBD1 might be the D (5 bases). CDR1 and CDR2 (germline): SGHAT, FQNNGV. This CDR3 comprises 14 residues. The germline V and J ends were trimmed by 1 base and 4 bases, with 10 bases remaining between them. The CDR3 protein is CASSLGGEGYGYTF. The CDR3, as DNA: TGTGCCAGCAGCTTAGGGGGGGAGGGCTATGGCTACACCTTC.

The chain combines TRBV30 with TRBJ1-6; TRBD1 is a possible D gene (5 bases). The CDR3 is made up of 12 amino acids. The V end was cut by 4 bases, the J end by 9 bases, with 10 bases between. Looked up from germline, CDR1 is GTSNPN and CDR2 is SVGIG (reference sequence). The CDR3 nucleotides are TGTGCCTGGAATATAGGGGTTTCACCCCTCCACTTT. Its protein product is CAWNIGVSPLHF. Variable domain in full (rest from reference TRBV30 and TRBJ1-6): SQTIHQWPATLVQPVGSPLSLECTVEGTSNPNLYWYRQAAGRGLQLLFYSVGIGQISSEVPQNLSASRPQDRQFILSSKKLLLSDSGFYLCAWNIGVSPLHFGNGTRLTVT.

The chain has TRBV10-3 and TRBJ1-1; maybe TRBD1 (5 bases). The germline V gene encodes CDR1 ENHRY and CDR2 SYGVKD. The V end was cut by 8 bases, the J end by 0 bases, with 13 bases between. There are 14 residues in the CDR3. As DNA, the CDR3 is TGTGCCATCGCGATCGGGGGGATGAACACTGAAGCTTTCTTT. Translation: CAIAIGGMNTEAFF.

The chain is built from TRBV5-4 and TRBJ1-4, with D perhaps matching TRBD1 (5 bases). This CDR3 comprises 15 residues. From germline, CDR1 is SGHNT and CDR2 YYREEE (reference sequence). Trimming stripped 4 bases from V and 7 bases from J, with 17 bases between. CDR3 nucleotides: TGTGCCAGCAGCCCGGGGTCCCCGGGGGGTGAAAAACTGTTTTTT. Residues: CASSPGSPGGEKLFF.